This TCR beta chain was sequenced during a study of post-analysis software for immune sequencing data. Study-wide context: Disease trajectories encompassed relapsing-remitting, secondary progressive and progressive-relapsing multiple sclerosis.

Every TCR beta cDNA library bore unique molecular identifiers. TCRdb itself ran the PCR reads through MiXCR, one entry per CDR3 protein. Altogether a few hundred thousand distinct CDR3 sequences are present, approximately 34% being singletons, with the ten largest covering around 5.9%. The germline CDR1 and CDR2 sequences are SEHNR and FQNEAQ (reference sequence). V was cut by 3 bases and J by 5 bases, with 16 bases left in between. The length of the CDR3 is 15 residues. As regards this clonotype: Its antigen is unknown.

Study-level findings and limits: TRBV segments more frequent in patients than in controls numbered five and included TRBV5-6, TRBV5-1 and TRBV20-1. Among multiple sclerosis patients, normalized Chao1 diversity was significantly below that of controls.

The sequenced sample consisted of blood. The receptor was derived from a girl under 18 with multiple sclerosis. V and J are TRBV7-9 and TRBJ2-5, with D maybe TRBD2 (5 bases). The CDR3 is CASSFSAGEGETQYF. CDR3 DNA: TGTGCCAGCAGCTTCTCGGCCGGGGAAGGGGAGACCCAGTACTTC.